What follows are 25 T cell receptor beta chains derived from one specimen sequenced in a study of technical replicates of blood from a few donors. Clones were sequenced by immunoSEQ multiplex PCR, and TCRdb holds only the in-frame ones, with some missing. Of 70,000 to 95,000 clones listed, 85% to 95% are singletons. Sequences were obtained from T cells isolated from PBMCs. The source of these receptors is a human donor in good health.

J is TRBJ2-1 and V is TRBV19, with D perhaps matching TRBD1 (6 bases). Looked up from germline, CDR1 is LNHDA and CDR2 is SQIVND (reference sequence). The CDR3 spans 16 residues. With 5 bases removed from V and 4 bases from J, the gap between germline ends came to 18 bases. The CDR3 DNA reads TGTGCCAGTAGTGCGCCCCCAGGGGTCCAGTACAATGAGCAGTTCTTC. It encodes CASSAPPGVQYNEQFF.

V usage is TRBV6-5 and J usage is TRBJ2-2; TRBD1 matches at 7 bases. This CDR3 is built from 14 residues. Germline V CDR1 and CDR2: MNHEY, SVGAGI. Unmatched junction bases numbered 5, after V lost 6 bases and J lost 4 bases. In nucleotides, the CDR3 is TGTGCCAGCAGGATCCGACAGGGCACCGGGGAGCTGTTTTTT. It is translated as CASRIRQGTGELFF.

The V and J genes are TRBV28 and TRBJ2-7; D is possibly TRBD1 (6 bases). The CDR3 contains 12 residues. The germline CDR1 and CDR2 sequences are MDHEN and SYDVKM. V was clipped by 6 bases and J by 4 bases, with 10 bases between them. The CDR3: CASRPTGYEQYF. The CDR3 DNA reads as TGTGCCAGCAGGCCTACAGGGTACGAGCAGTACTTC.

The chain employs TRBV28 and TRBJ1-4; 9 bases agree with TRBD1. With V trimmed by 3 bases and J by 0 bases, 11 bases remained unmatched. The CDR3 is 19 amino acids. The germline CDR1 and CDR2 sequences are MDHEN and SYDVKM. CDR3 in DNA: TGTGCCAGCAGTTTTACCGGGACAGGGAGAAGCGCAACTAATGAAAAACTGTTTTTT. This encodes CASSFTGTGRSATNEKLFF.

This chain joins TRBV5-1 and TRBJ2-2, with D maybe TRBD1 (5 bases). Germline CDR1 reads SGHRS; CDR2 reads YFSETQ. The CDR3 covers 15 residues. V was trimmed by 1 base and J by 1 base, leaving 8 bases between them. DNA for the CDR3: TGCGCCAGCAGCTTGACAGGCCTGAACACCGGGGAGCTGTTTTTT. Translated, it gives CASSLTGLNTGELFF.

The chain combines TRBV7-9 with TRBJ2-1, with 7 bases identical to TRBD2. V dropped 0 bases and J dropped 1; count of bases not matched to a gene: 9. Germline V lookup: CDR1 SEHNR, CDR2 FQNEAQ (reference sequence). The CDR3 is 18 residues long. In DNA, the CDR3 is TGTGCCAGCAGCTTAGCATTCAGGGACTACGGTTCCTACAATGAGCAGTTCTTC. It yields the protein CASSLAFRDYGSYNEQFF.

The gene calls are TRBV4-1 and TRBJ2-7, with 11 bases fitting TRBD2. The V segment lost 0 bases and the J segment 2 bases; nucleotides outside the gene matches: 12. This CDR3 contains 19 residues. Germline V gene lookup returns CDR1 MGHRA and CDR2 YSYEKL. CDR3 bases: TGCGCCAGCAGCCAAGATCATAAGGCTAGCGGGAGGCGGGCCTACGAGCAGTACTTC. Residues: CASSQDHKASGRRAYEQYF.

This CDR3 reads CASSLVLRAIEFLYGYTF. The CDR3, as DNA: TGCGCCAGCAGCTTGGTTCTGAGAGCCATCGAGTTTCTTTATGGCTACACCTTC. The genes are TRBV5-1 and TRBJ1-2; no reliable D call. The CDR3 runs to 18 residues. With 0 bases removed from V and 5 bases from J, the gap between germline ends came to 23 bases. Germline loops: CDR1 SGHRS, CDR2 YFSETQ.

This chain uses TRBV5-6 with TRBJ2-5, with 8 bases lining up with TRBD2. Trimming cost V 0 bases and J 3 bases; bases outside gene matches: 1. This CDR3 has 14 residues. Germline assignment: CDR1 SGHDT and CDR2 YYEEEE. CDR3 sequence: CASSLAGGEETQYF. The CDR3 region has the DNA TGTGCCAGCAGCTTGGCCGGGGGGGAAGAGACCCAGTACTTC.

The chain carries TRBV9 and TRBJ1-3; D gene ambiguous. Germline CDR1 reads SGDLS; CDR2 reads YYNGEE. The CDR3 length is 16 residues. V lost 4 bases, J lost 0 bases, and 14 bases lay in between. Here the CDR3 reads CASSPPGSGSGNTIYF. The DNA of the CDR3 is TGTGCCAGCAGCCCCCCGGGGAGCGGCTCTGGAAACACCATATATTTT.

The CDR3 coding sequence is TGTGCCAGCTTAACCGGGGATACGCAGTATTTT. This encodes CASLTGDTQYF. The rearrangement uses TRBV5-4 and TRBJ2-3; D not resolved. The CDR3 has 11 residues. Germline loops: CDR1 SGHNT, CDR2 YYREEE (reference sequence). V was pared by 7 bases and J by 6 bases, with 9 bases between.

The chain couples TRBV7-8 to TRBJ2-7; 10 bases match TRBD1. This CDR3 is 18 amino acids long. Trimming at V came to 5 bases and at J to 3 bases, leaving 16 bases not matched to a gene. Germline CDR1 and CDR2: SGHVS and FQNEAQ. The CDR3 bases are TGTGCCAGCAGCGTAGACAAACTGACAGGGGGCTATCGCTACGAGCAGTACTTC. It is translated as CASSVDKLTGGYRYEQYF.

The chain is built from TRBV11-2 and TRBJ2-3, with a possible D match to TRBD2 (6 bases). V lost 5 bases, J lost 2 bases, and 14 bases lay in between. Germline CDR1 SGHAT, CDR2 FQNNGV. The CDR3 runs 15 residues. The DNA for the CDR3 is TGTGCCAGCAGCCGCGGGGCAGTACTCACAGATACGCAGTATTTT. This translates into CASSRGAVLTDTQYF.

The V call is TRBV19, the J call TRBJ1-6; D call uncertain. Trimming removed 7 bases from V and 0 bases from J, with 13 bases in between. Per germline, CDR1 LNHDA and CDR2 SQIVND (reference sequence). CDR3 size: 16 residues. For the CDR3, the DNA is TGTGCCAGTAAACCGGACGGGAGCTCCTATAATTCACCCCTCCACTTT. Translation gives CASKPDGSSYNSPLHF.

The rearrangement links TRBV28 to TRBJ2-1; TRBD2 matches 14 bases. V was clipped by 5 bases and J by 9 bases; unmatched bases: 9. The CDR3 runs to 16 residues. Germline V gene data show CDR1 as MDHEN and CDR2 as SYDVKM. The CDR3 loop is CASSAAGTSGSGEQFF. In DNA form, the CDR3 reads TGTGCCAGCAGTGCTGCCGGGACTAGCGGGAGTGGTGAGCAGTTCTTC.

This clone was detected only a few times. The chain uses TRBV4-2 and TRBJ2-1, with 7 bases fitting TRBD2. J was trimmed by 0 bases and V by 2 bases; bases with no gene match: 7. From germline, CDR1 is LGHNA and CDR2 YNFKEQ. This CDR3 comprises 17 residues. DNA of the CDR3: TGTGCCAGCAGCCAACCTATAGCGGGTAGCTCCTACAATGAGCAGTTCTTC. Translated, it gives CASSQPIAGSSYNEQFF.

This chain links TRBV7-9 with TRBJ2-2, with TRBD2 matching over 8 bases. V shed 6 bases, J shed 4 bases, and the junction held 13 bases outside the gene matches. This CDR3 comprises 17 residues. Germline assignment: CDR1 SEHNR and CDR2 FQNEAQ (reference sequence). CDR3 sequence (DNA): TGTGCCAGCAGGCCGGGACTAGGGCTGCGGGGCACCGGGGAGCTGTTTTTT. Encoded protein: CASRPGLGLRGTGELFF.

V usage is TRBV6-1 and J usage is TRBJ2-1; D may be TRBD2 (6 bases). Per germline, CDR1 MNHNS and CDR2 SASEGT. The germline V and J ends were trimmed by 6 bases and 3 bases, with 15 bases remaining between them. The CDR3 extends over 15 amino acids. In DNA form, the CDR3 reads TGTGCCAGCAGATCGAGGGAGGACAACTACAATGAGCAGTTCTTC. Protein sequence: CASRSREDNYNEQFF.

J is TRBJ2-3 and V is TRBV5-1; 7 bases match TRBD1. V lost 0 bases, J lost 1 base, and 5 bases stayed unmatched. The CDR3 runs 16 residues. Germline CDR1 and CDR2: SGHRS and YFSETQ. The CDR3: CASSLGTGDGTDTQYF. The CDR3, as DNA: TGCGCCAGCAGCTTGGGTACAGGGGACGGCACAGATACGCAGTATTTT. Drawing the rest from reference TRBV5-1 and TRBJ2-3, the complete variable domain is KAGVTQTPRYLIKTRGQQVTLSCSPISGHRSVSWYQQTPGQGLQFLFEYFSETQRNKGNFPGRFSGRQFSNSRSEMNVSTLELGDSALYLCASSLGTGDGTDTQYFGPGTRLTVL.

V gene TRBV18 combines with J gene TRBJ2-7; the D gene is possibly TRBD1 (6 bases). The germline CDR1 and CDR2 sequences are KGHSH and LQKENI. V was shortened by 1 base and J by 0 bases, with 13 bases between the two germline ends. This CDR3 has 16 amino acids. CDR3 sequence: CASSPLTGQSSYEQYF. The CDR3, as DNA: TGTGCCAGCTCACCACTCACAGGGCAGAGCTCCTACGAGCAGTACTTC.

The chain combines TRBV13 with TRBJ2-3; 15 nucleotides match TRBD2. This CDR3 comprises 20 residues. The trim removed 5 bases at V and 2 bases at J, leaving 14 bases unmatched. Germline values: CDR1 PRHDT, CDR2 FYEKMQ (reference sequence). CDR3 protein: CASSPTIGTSGGRNTDTQYF. In nucleotides, the CDR3 is TGTGCCAGCAGCCCGACCATTGGGACTAGCGGGGGGCGTAACACAGATACGCAGTATTTT. Using reference TRBV13 and TRBJ2-3 for the parts outside the CDR3, the full variable domain is AAGVIQSPRHLIKEKRETATLKCYPIPRHDTVYWYQQGPGQDPQFLISFYEKMQSDKGSIPDRFSAQQFSDYHSELNMSSLELGDSALYFCASSPTIGTSGGRNTDTQYFGPGTRLTVL.

The V gene is TRBV6-5, the J gene TRBJ2-7, with a possible D match to TRBD2 (6 bases). CDR1 MNHEY and CDR2 SVGAGI come from the germline V gene. V lost 7 bases to trimming and J lost 4 bases, with 20 bases between them. The CDR3 runs 15 residues. The CDR3 sequence is CASNHRAGRVYEQYF. DNA of the CDR3: TGTGCCAGCAACCACCGCGCGGGGCGGGTATACGAGCAGTACTTC.

The J gene is TRBJ2-1, the V gene TRBV7-3; D uncertain. The germline V gene has CDR1 SGHTA and CDR2 FQGTGA. CDR3 length equals 13 residues. V shed 2 bases and J shed 5 bases, with 7 bases lying between them. In DNA, the CDR3 is TGTGCCAGCAGCTTAGCACTCAACAATGAGCAGTTCTTC. Its protein is CASSLALNNEQFF.

This chain connects TRBV9 to TRBJ2-1, with TRBD2 as a possible D gene (5 bases). The CDR3 covers 14 residues. V was cut by 4 bases and J by 4 bases, with 12 bases left in between. CDR1 and CDR2 (germline): SGDLS, YYNGEE. The chain's CDR3 is CASSPWTPYNEQFF. The CDR3 nucleotides read TGTGCCAGCAGCCCCTGGACTCCTTACAATGAGCAGTTCTTC.

The chain combines TRBV6-5 with TRBJ1-2; D is uncertain. Germline lookup yields CDR1 MNHEY and CDR2 SVGAGI. The germline V and J ends were trimmed by 5 bases and 4 bases, with 11 bases remaining between them. This CDR3 region has 13 residues. The CDR3 DNA sequence: TGTGCCAGCAGTGGCGTAACGGGCTATGGCTACACCTTC. It specifies CASSGVTGYGYTF.